This passage covers 19 T cell receptor beta chains from one sample sequenced in a study of T cell changes during pregnancy in multiple sclerosis. The repertoire was sequenced with immunoSEQ multiplex PCR; TCRdb's copy has only in-frame clones and lacks some. In the table there are about 34,000 clones, around 90% of which are singletons. The material was CD8+ T cells from peripheral blood mononuclear cells, obtained in the third trimester of pregnancy. Receptors were obtained from a female donor with multiple sclerosis, enrolled in a pregnancy study.

This sequence joins TRBV30 and TRBJ1-5, with D uncertain. This CDR3 region has 14 residues. The germline CDR1 and CDR2 sequences are GTSNPN and SVGIG (reference sequence). The V end was cut by 1 base, the J end by 5 bases, with 12 bases between. The CDR3 DNA reads as TGTGCCTGGAGTGGGAGGGTTGTCGATCAGCCCCAGCATTTT. Protein sequence: CAWSGRVVDQPQHF.

The chain combines TRBV7-9 with TRBJ1-1, with 8 bases fitting TRBD1. The CDR3 loop spans 15 amino acids. The junction had 10 bases not matched to a gene; V was cut back by 6 bases and J by 4 bases. CDR1 and CDR2 (germline): SEHNR, FQNEAQ (reference sequence). The CDR3 sequence is CASRGGQDRVTEAFF. The DNA for the CDR3 is TGTGCCAGCAGGGGGGGGCAGGACAGGGTCACTGAAGCTTTCTTT.

The J gene is TRBJ2-7, the V gene TRBV7-6; no clear D. V lost 0 bases and J lost 3, with 9 bases in between. Germline-derived CDR1 and CDR2 are SGHVS and FNYEAQ. CDR3 length: 14 amino acids. This CDR3 reads CASSLANAVYEQYF. The CDR3 DNA sequence: TGTGCCAGCAGCTTAGCGAACGCAGTCTACGAGCAGTACTTC. The full variable domain, rest sourced from reference TRBV7-6 and TRBJ2-7, is GAGVSQSPRYKVTKRGQDVALRCDPISGHVSLYWYRQALGQGPEFLTYFNYEAQQDKSGLPNDRFSAERPEGSISTLTIQRTEQRDSAMYRCASSLANAVYEQYFGPGTRLTVT.

The J gene is TRBJ2-7, the V gene TRBV5-4; 9 bases align to TRBD2. Germline CDR1 reads SGHNT; CDR2 reads YYREEE (reference sequence). V was pared by 1 base and J by 5 bases, with 16 bases of the junction left unmatched. The CDR3 length is 18 residues. CDR3 DNA: TGTGCCAGCAGCTTGACTAGCGGGCGAGGCGGCCCAGCGAACGAGCAGTACTTC. Amino acids: CASSLTSGRGGPANEQYF.

This chain connects TRBV6-4 to TRBJ1-2, with D maybe TRBD1 (5 bases). CDR1 is MRHNA, CDR2 SNTAGT, per germline. V was trimmed by 2 bases and J by 2 bases, leaving 6 bases between them. CDR3 size: 13 residues. In nucleotides, the CDR3 is TGTGCCAGCAGTGACAACAGGAACTATGGCTACACCTTC. Translation: CASSDNRNYGYTF.

The chain has TRBV13 and TRBJ2-7; D call uncertain. CDR1 is PRHDT, CDR2 FYEKMQ, per germline (reference sequence). V gave up 5 bases and J gave up 6 bases, with 11 bases separating them. The CDR3 loop spans 12 amino acids. CDR3 DNA: TGTGCCAGCAGCCTCCTCCCAGGCGAGCAGTACTTC. It yields the protein CASSLLPGEQYF.

The V call is TRBV5-4, the J call TRBJ2-7, with 9 positions matching TRBD1. The CDR3 runs 16 residues. CDR1 and CDR2 from the germline V gene are SGHNT and YYREEE (reference sequence). The J segment lost 2 bases and the V segment lost 0 bases, leaving 6 bases of the junction unmatched. The CDR3 here is CASSLGAGTGPYEQYF. The CDR3 DNA reads as TGTGCCAGCAGCTTGGGGGCAGGGACAGGGCCCTACGAGCAGTACTTC.

V and J are TRBV29-1 and TRBJ1-2; D ambiguous. There are 13 residues in the CDR3. Germline V CDR1 and CDR2: SQVTM, ANQGSEA. Trimming pared 7 bases from V and 6 bases from J, leaving 18 bases between. The CDR3 DNA reads TGCAGCGCTCCAGAGGAGGGTCTGAATGGCTACACCTTC. Residues: CSAPEEGLNGYTF.

This clone has more than one count but fewer than ten. J is TRBJ1-1 and V is TRBV27; TRBD1 aligns across 9 bases. The J segment lost 4 bases and the V segment lost 8 bases, leaving 5 bases of the junction unmatched. This CDR3 has 13 amino acids. Per germline, CDR1 MNHEY and CDR2 SMNVEV (reference sequence). CDR3 protein: CASHRGLATEAFF. The CDR3 coding sequence is TGTGCCAGCCACAGGGGGCTGGCCACTGAAGCTTTCTTT.

V gene TRBV7-9 combines with J gene TRBJ2-1, with D perhaps TRBD2 (6 bases). CDR1 is SEHNR and CDR2 is FQNEAQ in the germline V gene (reference sequence). CDR3 length equals 15 residues. The V end was cut by 7 bases, the J end by 5 bases, with 18 bases between. CDR3 sequence: CASMGDSRLDNEQFF. Written as DNA, the CDR3 is TGTGCCAGCATGGGGGACTCCCGGCTTGACAATGAGCAGTTCTTC. Complete variable domain (other parts from reference TRBV7-9 and TRBJ2-1): DTGVSQNPRHKITKRGQNVTFRCDPISEHNRLYWYRQTLGQGPEFLTYFQNEAQLEKSRLLSDRFSAERPKGSFSTLEIQRTEQGDSAMYLCASMGDSRLDNEQFFGPGTRLTVL.

The V and J genes are TRBV6-5 and TRBJ2-2; no firm D call. V was shortened by 6 bases and J by 7 bases, with 6 bases between the two germline ends. CDR1 is MNHEY, CDR2 SVGAGI, per germline. This CDR3 comprises 11 residues. The CDR3: CASRLNGELFF. CDR3 in DNA: TGTGCCAGCAGACTCAACGGGGAGCTGTTTTTT.

The chain carries TRBV27 and TRBJ1-6; TRBD1 is a possible D gene (5 bases). Trimming cost V 2 bases and J 9 bases, with 14 bases left between them. The CDR3 contains 15 residues. Per germline, CDR1 MNHEY and CDR2 SMNVEV (reference sequence). CDR3 protein: CASSLPGLVGSPLHF. The CDR3 bases are TGTGCCAGCAGTTTACCGGGACTCGTAGGTTCACCCCTCCACTTT.

V is TRBV5-1 and J is TRBJ1-1; 10 nucleotides align to TRBD1. V shed 3 bases and J 4 bases; nucleotides not matched to a gene: 12. The CDR3 is 17 amino acids. The germline CDR1 and CDR2 sequences are SGHRS and YFSETQ. CDR3 in DNA: TGCGCCAGCAGCTCGCTGCCGGGACAGGGGAGGGGCACTGAAGCTTTCTTT. It yields the protein CASSSLPGQGRGTEAFF.

DNA of the CDR3: TGTGCCAGCAGTTACACCGGGTACGAGCAGTACTTC. Amino acids: CASSYTGYEQYF. This chain uses TRBV6-6 with TRBJ2-7; D gene ambiguous. The length of the CDR3 is 12 residues. The germline gives CDR1 MNHNY, CDR2 SVGAGI (reference sequence). V was cut by 2 bases and J by 4 bases, with 6 bases left in between.

The CDR3 protein is CASSIGSEKLFF. Here the CDR3 DNA reads TGTGCCAGTAGTATTGGGAGTGAAAAACTGTTTTTT. The chain employs TRBV19 and TRBJ1-4; D is unclear. Germline CDR1 LNHDA, CDR2 SQIVND (reference sequence). The CDR3 covers 12 residues. V was shortened by 3 bases and J by 7 bases, with 6 bases between the two germline ends.

The chain has TRBV9 and TRBJ2-3, with TRBD2 matching 7 bases. The V and J ends lost 3 bases and 6 bases, in that order; junction bases with no gene match: 10. Germline CDR1 reads SGDLS; CDR2 reads YYNGEE. The CDR3 covers 15 residues. The CDR3 loop reads CASSATTSLSDTQYF. The CDR3 DNA sequence: TGTGCCAGCAGCGCAACGACTAGCTTATCGGATACGCAGTATTTT.

This chain joins TRBV10-1 and TRBJ1-6; no reliable D call. This CDR3 comprises 14 residues. The ends were cut back, 7 bases at V and 5 bases at J, with 12 bases in the middle. Germline V CDR1 and CDR2: WNHNN, SYGVQD (reference sequence). The CDR3 DNA follows: TGCGCCAGCAACGAGGGAAGGCATAATTCACCCCTCCACTTT. Its protein product is CASNEGRHNSPLHF.

The chain has TRBV4-3 and TRBJ2-7, with 12 bases fitting TRBD2. The germline CDR1 and CDR2 sequences are LGHNA and YSLEER. The CDR3 is 16 residues long. V lost 0 bases and J lost 6; bases outside the gene matches: 6. The CDR3 region has the DNA TGCGCCAGCAGCCAAGAGCCTAGCGGGGGGGCCGCCGAGCAGTACTTC. This codes for CASSQEPSGGAAEQYF.

The chain links TRBV6-5 to TRBJ2-7, with 11 bases that match TRBD2. CDR1 is MNHEY and CDR2 is SVGAGI in the germline V gene. This CDR3 contains 12 residues. The junction had 1 base not matched to a gene; V was cut back by 6 bases and J by 6 bases. The CDR3 bases are TGTGCCAGCAGACTAGCGGGGGCCGAGCAGTACTTC. Translation: CASRLAGAEQYF.